Presented here are 21 T cell receptor beta chains from one specimen sequenced in a study of cytomegalovirus exposure and HLA in healthy donors. PCR used 60 Vbeta primers and 13 Jbeta primers. Generated by immunoSEQ multiplex PCR, the TCRdb table keeps only in-frame clones and is missing some. The sample yields 95,000 to 150,000 clones, around 80% seen once. The sample consisted of PBMCs. The receptor set was obtained from a man in his fifties or sixties in good health and CMV-seronegative.

The gene calls are TRBV29-1 and TRBJ1-2, with TRBD1 matching over 7 bases. This CDR3 has 12 amino acids. The V and J ends lost 8 bases and 8 bases, in that order; junction bases with no gene match: 11. Looked up from germline, CDR1 is SQVTM and CDR2 is ANQGSEA. In nucleotides, the CDR3 is TGCAGCCTAAATGAGGGGGCGAGAGGCTACACCTTC. Translating it yields CSLNEGARGYTF.

This clone has just a few counts. The rearrangement uses TRBV7-3 and TRBJ2-2; TRBD2 is a possible D gene (6 bases). CDR1 SGHTA and CDR2 FQGTGA come from the germline V gene. Deletions cut 5 bases from V and 3 bases from J, with 10 bases between. The CDR3 has 14 amino acids. The CDR3 here is CASSQGLDTGELFF. The CDR3 DNA is TGTGCCAGCAGCCAGGGACTTGACACCGGGGAGCTGTTTTTT.

The rearrangement uses TRBV9 and TRBJ2-7; perhaps TRBD2 as D (5 bases). The CDR3 is 14 amino acids. The V gene lost 2 bases and the J gene lost 2 bases, with 11 bases spanning the gap. CDR1 is SGDLS and CDR2 is YYNGEE in the germline V gene. The CDR3 sequence: CASSVDSGTYEQYF. CDR3 nucleotide sequence: TGTGCCAGCAGCGTCGACTCGGGGACCTACGAGCAGTACTTC.

This sequence joins TRBV5-1 and TRBJ2-1; no clear D gene. With 1 base removed from V and 3 bases from J, the gap between germline ends came to 11 bases. This CDR3 is built from 15 residues. Germline-derived CDR1 and CDR2 are SGHRS and YFSETQ. CDR3 nucleotides: TGCGCCAGCAGCTTGAACTTTGAGCTCTACAATGAGCAGTTCTTC. Protein sequence: CASSLNFELYNEQFF.

This clone was seen more than once but under ten times. The rearrangement joins TRBV2 to TRBJ2-5; D possibly corresponds to TRBD1 (6 bases). The V end lost 8 bases, the J end lost 2 bases, and 9 bases lay between the germline ends. The CDR3 covers 12 residues. Germline CDR1 and CDR2: SNHLY and FYNNEI. The DNA of the CDR3 is TGTGCCAGCCTCGGACAGCAAGAGACCCAGTACTTC. This gives the protein CASLGQQETQYF.

This chain links TRBV28 with TRBJ1-1; 9 bases match TRBD1. This CDR3 contains 15 residues. Germline CDR1 and CDR2: MDHEN and SYDVKM. Trimming removed 3 bases from V and 2 bases from J; junction bases left unmatched: 4. The CDR3 DNA sequence: TGTGCCAGCAGTTTCACGACAGGGGGTAACACTGAAGCTTTCTTT. Residues: CASSFTTGGNTEAFF. The full variable domain, with the rest looked up from reference TRBV28 and TRBJ1-1, is DVKVTQSSRYLVKRTGEKVFLECVQDMDHENMFWYRQDPGLGLRLIYFSYDVKMKEKGDIPEGYSVSREKKERFSLILESASTNQTSMYLCASSFTTGGNTEAFFGQGTRLTVV.

The V call is TRBV5-1, the J call TRBJ1-1, with TRBD1 matching over 7 bases. V gave up 4 bases and J gave up 4 bases; unmatched junction bases: 13. Germline loops: CDR1 SGHRS, CDR2 YFSETQ. The CDR3 is made up of 16 amino acids. CDR3 DNA sequence: TGCGCCAGCAGCCGCTTAACCGGACAGGAGACCACTGAAGCTTTCTTT. Translation: CASSRLTGQETTEAFF.

This chain connects TRBV2 to TRBJ1-5; 7 bases fit TRBD1. The V segment lost 5 bases and the J segment 7 bases; nucleotides outside the gene matches: 5. CDR1 SNHLY and CDR2 FYNNEI come from the germline V gene. The CDR3 consists of 13 residues. The CDR3 bases are TGTGCCAGCAGTCAGGGGGGTGGGCAGCCCCAGCATTTT. Translated: CASSQGGGQPQHF.

This clone appeared a few times. The chain joins TRBV6-5 to TRBJ1-4; TRBD1 matches 8 bases. The V segment lost 4 bases and the J segment 6 bases; nucleotides outside the gene matches: 10. Looked up from germline, CDR1 is MNHEY and CDR2 is SVGAGI. This CDR3 has 16 residues. CDR3 coding DNA: TGTGCCAGCAGTTCGCTCCGGACAGGGTTTGATGAAAAACTGTTTTTT. It translates to CASSSLRTGFDEKLFF.

The chain is built from TRBV10-3 and TRBJ2-5, with D possibly being TRBD1 (5 bases). The germline V gene has CDR1 ENHRY and CDR2 SYGVKD. Trimming stripped 6 bases from V and 5 bases from J, with 7 bases between. The length of the CDR3 is 11 residues. CDR3 nucleotide sequence: TGTGCCATCAGGGGGCGGGAGACCCAGTACTTC. This gives the protein CAIRGRETQYF.

This clone appeared a few times. This chain uses TRBV23-1 with TRBJ2-7, with 10 bases matching TRBD1. TRBV23-1 is given ORF status, its function remaining uncertain. V gave up 2 bases and J gave up 2 bases; unmatched junction bases: 6. The CDR3 is made up of 16 amino acids. As DNA, the CDR3 is TGCGCCAGCAGTCAACCCCGACAGGGGGCAACCTACGAGCAGTACTTC. Its protein is CASSQPRQGATYEQYF.

The sample holds a few counts of this clone. This chain joins TRBV7-8 and TRBJ2-6; D remains unclear. Germline CDR1 reads SGHVS; CDR2 reads FQNEAQ. CDR3 size: 15 residues. Trimming shortened V by 1 base and J by 4 bases, and 8 bases separated the two germline ends. The CDR3 is CASSLETFGANVLTF. For the CDR3, the DNA is TGTGCCAGCAGCTTAGAAACATTCGGGGCCAACGTCCTGACTTTC.

The rearrangement joins TRBV5-1 to TRBJ2-5; D is unclear. The V gene's germline CDR1 is SGHRS and CDR2 YFSETQ. Trimming left V 0 bases short and J 2 bases short, with 11 bases between. The CDR3 consists of 15 residues. The CDR3 is CASSLAIPQQETQYF. As DNA, the CDR3 is TGCGCCAGCAGCTTGGCTATACCCCAACAAGAGACCCAGTACTTC.

V and J are TRBV19 and TRBJ1-4, with D possibly matching TRBD1 (6 bases). V dropped 10 bases and J dropped 8 bases, with 17 bases sitting between them. Germline assignment: CDR1 LNHDA and CDR2 SQIVND (reference sequence). The CDR3 spans 13 residues. The CDR3 is CATLRGGDEKLFF. CDR3 DNA: TGTGCCACCCTTCGGGGGGGCGACGAAAAACTGTTTTTT.

This clone occurred a few times. The chain has TRBV29-1 and TRBJ2-7; 10 bases align to TRBD1. V was clipped by 7 bases and J by 5 bases; unmatched bases: 11. Germline V gene data show CDR1 as SQVTM and CDR2 as ANQGSEA. The CDR3 totals 14 residues. CDR3 residues: CSAILSGTGDEQYF. CDR3 nucleotide sequence: TGCAGCGCTATATTAAGCGGGACAGGGGACGAGCAGTACTTC.

The genes are TRBV6-5 and TRBJ1-5; D ambiguous. This CDR3 contains 15 residues. From germline, CDR1 is MNHEY and CDR2 SVGAGI. The V gene lost 2 bases and the J gene lost 2 bases, with 10 bases spanning the gap. DNA for the CDR3: TGTGCCAGCAGTTACCGGTTTGCGGGCAATCAGCCCCAGCATTTT. As protein: CASSYRFAGNQPQHF.

This chain joins TRBV18 and TRBJ1-5; possible D gene TRBD1, 6 bases. Trimming removed 8 bases from V and 5 bases from J, with 13 bases in between. CDR1 and CDR2 (germline): KGHSH, LQKENI. CDR3 length: 13 amino acids. CDR3 nucleotide sequence: TGTGCCAGCCTAAGCGGGGGCGATCAGCCCCAGCATTTT. It is translated as CASLSGGDQPQHF. The full variable domain, its missing parts supplied by reference TRBV18 and TRBJ1-5, is NAGVMQNPRHLVRRRGQEARLRCSPMKGHSHVYWYRQLPEEGLKFMVYLQKENIIDESGMPKERFSAEFPKEGPSILRIQQVVRGDSAAYFCASLSGGDQPQHFGDGTRLSIL.

The chain is built from TRBV9 and TRBJ1-6; D remains ambiguous. Trimming left V 0 bases short and J 7 bases short, with 11 bases between. This CDR3 has 15 amino acids. Germline CDR1 reads SGDLS; CDR2 reads YYNGEE. CDR3 DNA sequence: TGTGCCAGCAGCGTAGCCGGTTCTGAGAATTCACCCCTCCACTTT. Its protein product is CASSVAGSENSPLHF.

This clone was seen only a few times. The gene calls are TRBV2 and TRBJ2-7; D is unclear. The CDR3 runs 13 residues. Trimming took off 5 bases at V and 5 bases at J, with 13 bases between the two ends. Germline V gives CDR1 SNHLY, CDR2 FYNNEI. The CDR3 bases are TGTGCCAGCAGTTATGAACTCCGGGACGAGCAGTACTTC. This gives the protein CASSYELRDEQYF.

This clone was picked up a small number of times. J is TRBJ2-5 and V is TRBV5-4; D ambiguous. The V gene lost 4 bases and the J gene lost 3 bases, with 13 bases spanning the gap. The germline V gene has CDR1 SGHNT and CDR2 YYREEE (reference sequence). The CDR3 is made up of 14 amino acids. The CDR3 sequence is CASSGTAAKETQYF. CDR3 nucleotides: TGTGCCAGCAGCGGCACGGCGGCGAAAGAGACCCAGTACTTC.

V usage is TRBV5-1 and J usage is TRBJ2-7, with D hard to call. CDR1 is SGHRS, CDR2 YFSETQ, per germline. V was clipped by 0 bases and J by 6 bases, with 19 bases between them. The CDR3 runs 16 residues. The CDR3 loop reads CASSLDGHLIAREQYF. The DNA for the CDR3 is TGCGCCAGCAGCTTGGATGGCCATCTTATTGCTCGCGAGCAGTACTTC.